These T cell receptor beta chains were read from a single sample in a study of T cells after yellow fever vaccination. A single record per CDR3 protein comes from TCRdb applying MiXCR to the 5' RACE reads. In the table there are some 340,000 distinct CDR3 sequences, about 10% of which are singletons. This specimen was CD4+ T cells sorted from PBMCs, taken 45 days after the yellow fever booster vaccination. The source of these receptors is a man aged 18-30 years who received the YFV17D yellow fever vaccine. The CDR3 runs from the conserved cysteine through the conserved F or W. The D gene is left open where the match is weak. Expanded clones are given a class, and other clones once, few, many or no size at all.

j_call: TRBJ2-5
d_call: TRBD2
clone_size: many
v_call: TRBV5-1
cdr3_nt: TGCGCCAGCAGCCCTTACAACCCCGGGACTAGCGGGGGAGGGGAGACCCAGTACTTC
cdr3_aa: CASSPYNPGTSGGGETQYF

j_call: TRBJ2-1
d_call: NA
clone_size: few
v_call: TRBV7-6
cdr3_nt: TGTGCCAGCAGCTTGTCGGGGCGTGAGCAGTTCTTC
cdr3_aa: CASSLSGREQFF

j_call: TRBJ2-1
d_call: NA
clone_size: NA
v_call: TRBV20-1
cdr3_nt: TGCAGTGCTAGAGTACCAGGCGGCCCTGTGCAGTTCTTC
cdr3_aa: CSARVPGGPVQFF

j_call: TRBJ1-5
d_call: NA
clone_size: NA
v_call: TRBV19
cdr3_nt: TGTGCCAGTAGTATAGTTGGCAGGGGACAGCCCCAGCATTTT
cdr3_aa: CASSIVGRGQPQHF

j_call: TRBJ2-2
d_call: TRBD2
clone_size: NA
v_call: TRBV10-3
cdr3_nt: TGTGCCATCACCAGGACTAGCGGGTCGAACACCGGGGAGCTGTTTTTT
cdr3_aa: CAITRTSGSNTGELFF

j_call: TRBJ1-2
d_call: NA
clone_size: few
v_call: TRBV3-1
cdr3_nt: TGTGCCAGCAGCCAAGACGGGTACAGCTACTATGGCTACACCTTC
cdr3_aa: CASSQDGYSYYGYTF

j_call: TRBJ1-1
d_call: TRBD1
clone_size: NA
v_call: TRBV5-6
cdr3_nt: TGTGCCAGCAGCGGAAGGACAGGGATGAACACTGAAGCTTTCTTT
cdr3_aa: CASSGRTGMNTEAFF

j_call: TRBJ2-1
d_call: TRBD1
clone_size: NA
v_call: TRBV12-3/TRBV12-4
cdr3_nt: TGTGCCAGCAGTTTACAGGGGGTCGTTTACAATGAGCAGTTCTTC
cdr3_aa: CASSLQGVVYNEQFF

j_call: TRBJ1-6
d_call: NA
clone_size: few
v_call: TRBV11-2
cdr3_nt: TGTGCCAGCAGCTTAGGGGCAGGCCAACACCAGAGCTCCTATAATTCACCCCTCCACTTT
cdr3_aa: CASSLGAGQHQSSYNSPLHF

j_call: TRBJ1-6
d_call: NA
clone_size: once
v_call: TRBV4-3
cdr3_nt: TGCGCCAGCAGCCAAGAGTTTACGGGGATAGATAATTCACCCCTCCACTTT
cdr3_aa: CASSQEFTGIDNSPLHF

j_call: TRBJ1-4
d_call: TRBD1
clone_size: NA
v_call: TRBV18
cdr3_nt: TGTGCCAGCTCATACAGGGGGAGGACTAATGAAAAACTGTTTTTT
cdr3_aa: CASSYRGRTNEKLFF

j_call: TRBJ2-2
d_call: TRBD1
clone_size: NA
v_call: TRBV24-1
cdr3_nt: TGTGCCACCAGTGACGCGACAGGGTTAGAGGAGCTGTTTTTT
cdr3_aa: CATSDATGLEELFF

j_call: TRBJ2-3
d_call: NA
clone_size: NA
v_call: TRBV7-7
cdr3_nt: TGTGCTACGTCTGGTCTGGCGGTCACAGATACGCAGTATTTT
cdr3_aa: CATSGLAVTDTQYF

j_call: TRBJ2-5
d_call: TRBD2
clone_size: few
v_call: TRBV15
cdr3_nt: TGTGCCACCAGCAGTACTAGCGGGGCCCGGAGGGGTGGAGAGACCCAGTACTTC
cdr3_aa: CATSSTSGARRGGETQYF